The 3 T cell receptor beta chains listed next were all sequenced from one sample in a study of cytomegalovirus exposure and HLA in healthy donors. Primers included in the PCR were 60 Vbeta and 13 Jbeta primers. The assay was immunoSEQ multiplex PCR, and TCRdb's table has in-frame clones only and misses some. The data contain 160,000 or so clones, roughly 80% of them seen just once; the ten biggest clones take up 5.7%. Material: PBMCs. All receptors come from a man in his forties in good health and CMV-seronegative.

The CDR3 region is CASSLVLGGSNEQFF. The CDR3 nucleotides read TGTGCCAGCAGCTTAGTTTTGGGAGGGTCCAATGAGCAGTTCTTC. This chain joins TRBV7-9 and TRBJ2-1; 7 nucleotides align to TRBD2. The CDR3 consists of 15 residues. V was pared by 1 base and J by 6 bases, with 6 bases of the junction left unmatched. The germline V gene has CDR1 SEHNR and CDR2 FQNEAQ (reference sequence).

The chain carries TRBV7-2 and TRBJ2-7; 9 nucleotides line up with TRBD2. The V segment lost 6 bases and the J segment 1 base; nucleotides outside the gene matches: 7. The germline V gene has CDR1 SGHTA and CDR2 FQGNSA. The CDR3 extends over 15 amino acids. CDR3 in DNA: TGTGCCAGCAGGTTTATAGCGGGAGATTCCTACGAGCAGTACTTC. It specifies CASRFIAGDSYEQYF.

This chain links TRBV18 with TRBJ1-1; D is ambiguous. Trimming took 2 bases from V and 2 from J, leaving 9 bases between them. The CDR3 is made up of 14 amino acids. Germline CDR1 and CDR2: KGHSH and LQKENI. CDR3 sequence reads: CASSPTDFNTEAFF. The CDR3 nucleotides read TGTGCCAGCTCACCAACTGATTTCAACACTGAAGCTTTCTTT. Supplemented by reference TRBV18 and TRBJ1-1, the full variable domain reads NAGVMQNPRHLVRRRGQEARLRCSPMKGHSHVYWYRQLPEEGLKFMVYLQKENIIDESGMPKERFSAEFPKEGPSILRIQQVVRGDSAAYFCASSPTDFNTEAFFGQGTRLTVV.